One and the same sample provided the 20 T cell receptor beta chains below, sequenced in a study of blood T cell repertoires in COVID-19. Profiled with immunoSEQ multiplex PCR; TCRdb holds only in-frame clones, not every one. The data show approximately 210,000 clones, about nine tenths seen once. The sample consisted of peripheral blood. All receptors derive from a woman aged 40 to 50 with acute or convalescent COVID-19.

This clone was seen only once. V gene TRBV30 combines with J gene TRBJ1-3, with D perhaps TRBD1 (5 bases). Trimming removed 2 bases from V and 1 base from J, with 12 bases in between. The CDR3 extends over 15 amino acids. Looked up from germline, CDR1 is GTSNPN and CDR2 is SVGIG (reference sequence). CDR3 amino acids: CAWSRGLQSGNTIYF. The CDR3 DNA is TGTGCCTGGAGTCGGGGACTCCAGTCTGGAAACACCATATATTTT.

This clone was seen more than once but under ten times. This chain uses TRBV19 with TRBJ1-4; D gene uncertain. Per the germline V gene, CDR1 is LNHDA and CDR2 is SQIVND (reference sequence). V lost 6 bases to trimming and J lost 8 bases, with 16 bases between them. This CDR3 is built from 14 residues. The CDR3 region is CASSPDGGREKLFF. The CDR3 DNA follows: TGTGCCAGTAGCCCTGACGGAGGAAGGGAAAAACTGTTTTTT.

V gene TRBV11-3 combines with J gene TRBJ2-3; TRBD2 might be the D (5 bases). There are 14 residues in the CDR3. Germline V gene lookup returns CDR1 SGHNT and CDR2 YENEEA. The V end was cut by 3 bases, the J end by 3 bases, with 10 bases between. In DNA, the CDR3 is TGTGCCAGCAGCTTCGGCCAGCGGACAGATACGCAGTATTTT. This sequence encodes CASSFGQRTDTQYF.

The J gene is TRBJ1-4, the V gene TRBV7-2, with D unclear. Germline CDR1 and CDR2: SGHTA and FQGNSA. Deletions cut 2 bases from V and 2 bases from J, with 12 bases between. The CDR3 is made up of 16 amino acids. CDR3 in DNA: TGTGCCAGCAGCTTAAGGTCGGGCGGGACTAATGAAAAACTGTTTTTT. It is translated as CASSLRSGGTNEKLFF.

This chain joins TRBV3-1 (or the pseudogene TRBV3-2) and TRBJ1-3, with a tentative D call TRBD1 (6 bases). The CDR3 contains 12 residues. Looked up from germline, CDR1 is LGHDT and CDR2 is YNNKEL (reference sequence). Trimming stripped 9 bases from V and 8 bases from J, with 14 bases between. The CDR3 sequence: CASGGGPDTIYF. In DNA, the CDR3 is TGTGCCAGTGGCGGGGGGCCTGACACCATATATTTT.

This rearrangement joins TRBV12-5 to TRBJ1-6; 9 bases are shared with TRBD1. V was pared by 3 bases and J by 9 bases, with 3 bases of the junction left unmatched. This CDR3 has 14 residues. Germline CDR1 LGHNT, CDR2 FRNRAP. The CDR3 loop is CASGLGQGSSPLHF. The CDR3 bases are TGTGCTAGTGGTTTAGGACAGGGGAGTTCACCCCTCCACTTT.

This clone was seen only once. The V and J genes are TRBV10-3 and TRBJ1-4; perhaps TRBD1 as D (6 bases). Germline V gene data show CDR1 as ENHRY and CDR2 as SYGVKD. Trimming cost V 4 bases and J 3 bases, with 12 bases left between them. This CDR3 has 15 residues. CDR3 DNA: TGTGCCATCAGTGGGGGACAAGGAGCTAATGAAAAACTGTTTTTT. The encoded protein is CAISGGQGANEKLFF.

The chain links TRBV5-5 to TRBJ2-7; 10 nucleotides agree with TRBD1. Germline V gene data show CDR1 as SGHKS and CDR2 as YYEKEE (reference sequence). This CDR3 is built from 13 residues. J was trimmed by 7 bases and V by 4 bases; bases with no gene match: 5. CDR3 region: CASSPWDRGEQYV. The DNA of the CDR3 is TGTGCCAGCAGCCCGTGGGACAGGGGAGAGCAGTACGTC.

V usage is TRBV6-5 and J usage is TRBJ1-3; perhaps TRBD1 as D (5 bases). Germline loops: CDR1 MNHEY, CDR2 SVGAGI. V lost 1 base to trimming and J lost 7 bases, with 11 bases between them. The CDR3 loop spans 14 amino acids. CDR3 amino acids: CASSYYGGSNTIYF. The CDR3, as DNA: TGTGCCAGCAGTTACTATGGGGGGAGTAACACCATATATTTT.

CDR3 loop: CASSEQGSNQPQHF. The CDR3 region has the DNA TGTGCCAGCTCGGAACAGGGGAGCAATCAGCCCCAGCATTTT. The chain joins TRBV18 to TRBJ1-5; 7 positions agree with TRBD1. Unmatched junction bases numbered 3, after V lost 6 bases and J lost 1 base. The CDR3 consists of 14 residues. Germline values: CDR1 KGHSH, CDR2 LQKENI.

The chain links TRBV5-4 to TRBJ2-1, with a tentative D call TRBD2 (6 bases). In germline, CDR1 is SGHNT, CDR2 YYREEE (reference sequence). The length of the CDR3 is 16 residues. V dropped 4 bases and J dropped 10 bases, with 24 bases sitting between them. The CDR3 DNA reads as TGTGCCAGCAGCCAGACGGGACTTCTGAATGAAGGAGAGCAGTTCTTC. This translates into CASSQTGLLNEGEQFF.

CDR3 in amino acids: CASAPGNNYGYTF. The CDR3 bases are TGTGCTAGTGCTCCCGGGAATAACTATGGCTACACCTTC. This chain connects TRBV12-5 to TRBJ1-2; D not certain. V was clipped by 7 bases and J by 1 base, with 10 bases between them. Germline lookup yields CDR1 LGHNT and CDR2 FRNRAP. The length of the CDR3 is 13 residues.

This clone was observed a single time. V and J are TRBV9 and TRBJ1-2; D uncertain. Germline values: CDR1 SGDLS, CDR2 YYNGEE. The CDR3 runs 15 residues. V lost 0 bases and J 2 bases, leaving 11 bases between the germline ends. CDR3 DNA sequence: TGTGCCAGCAGCGTAGAAGGGAGTGGAAACTATGGCTACACCTTC. Encoded protein: CASSVEGSGNYGYTF. Combining the CDR3 with reference TRBV9 and TRBJ1-2 gives the whole variable domain DSGVTQTPKHLITATGQRVTLRCSPRSGDLSVYWYQQSLDQGLQFLIQYYNGEERAKGNILERFSAQQFPDLHSELNLSSLELGDSALYFCASSVEGSGNYGYTFGSGTRLTVV.

This clone appeared a single time. The chain uses TRBV3-1 (or the pseudogene TRBV3-2) and TRBJ2-4; TRBD2 might be the D (5 bases). In germline, CDR1 is LGHDT, CDR2 YNNKEL (reference sequence). The V and J ends lost 0 bases and 1 base respectively, with 13 bases between them. CDR3 length: 17 residues. The CDR3 loop is CASSQEEGPGAKNIQYF. The CDR3 nucleotides read TGTGCCAGCAGCCAAGAAGAGGGCCCGGGGGCCAAAAACATTCAGTACTTC.

Remarks on this clone: This sample includes further DNA sequences coding for the same CDR3. V and J are TRBV11-2 and TRBJ2-5, with 9 nucleotides matching TRBD1. This CDR3 comprises 17 residues. The germline CDR1 and CDR2 sequences are SGHAT and FQNNGV. With 3 bases clipped from V and 6 bases from J, the junction kept 14 bases outside the gene matches. The CDR3 nucleotides are TGTGCCAGCAGCTTCCCAGACGGGACAGGGAAGAGTAAGACCCAGTACTTC. Translation gives CASSFPDGTGKSKTQYF.

The rearrangement uses TRBV5-1 and TRBJ1-5; unclear D gene. The germline V gene encodes CDR1 SGHRS and CDR2 YFSETQ. Trimming pared 1 base from V and 4 bases from J, leaving 12 bases between. The CDR3 is 15 amino acids. The CDR3 coding sequence is TGCGCCAGCAGCTTGAGTACAGACCCAAATCAGCCCCAGCATTTT. This sequence encodes CASSLSTDPNQPQHF.

The chain carries TRBV3-1 (or the pseudogene TRBV3-2) and TRBJ1-1, with 8 bases aligning to TRBD1. From germline, CDR1 is LGHDT and CDR2 YNNKEL (reference sequence). The CDR3 has 13 residues. The ends lost 5 bases at V and 7 bases at J; junction bases unmatched: 6. The chain's CDR3 is CASSSYRGSEAFF. The CDR3 DNA sequence: TGTGCCAGCAGCTCCTACAGGGGGAGTGAAGCTTTCTTT.

This sequence joins TRBV10-1 and TRBJ1-1; D is unresolved. The germline V and J ends were trimmed by 2 bases and 1 base, with 8 bases remaining between them. This CDR3 has 14 amino acids. CDR1 and CDR2 (germline): WNHNN, SYGVQD (reference sequence). In DNA, the CDR3 is TGCGCCAGCAGTGAGGAGCCGAAGAACACTGAAGCTTTCTTT. This sequence encodes CASSEEPKNTEAFF.

The genes are TRBV2 and TRBJ1-4; D perhaps matches TRBD1 (5 bases). Trimming pared 4 bases from V and 3 bases from J, leaving 9 bases between. This CDR3 region has 14 residues. CDR1 and CDR2 (germline): SNHLY, FYNNEI. CDR3 bases: TGTGCCAGCAGTGTAAGACAGTCTAATGAAAAACTGTTTTTT. Protein: CASSVRQSNEKLFF.

This clone was seen only a few times. The gene calls are TRBV5-8 and TRBJ2-5; D call uncertain. CDR3 length equals 13 residues. Germline assignment: CDR1 SGHTS and CDR2 YDEGEE. V lost 5 bases and J 1 base, leaving 9 bases between the germline ends. The CDR3 here is CASRVRSQETQYF. CDR3 DNA sequence: TGTGCCAGCAGGGTCCGGTCCCAAGAGACCCAGTACTTC. The full variable domain, with the rest looked up from reference TRBV5-8 and TRBJ2-5, is EAGVTQSPTHLIKTRGQQATLRCSPISGHTSVYWYQQALGLGLQFLLWYDEGEERNRGNFPPRFSGRQFPNYSSELNVNALELEDSALYLCASRVRSQETQYFGPGTRLLVL.